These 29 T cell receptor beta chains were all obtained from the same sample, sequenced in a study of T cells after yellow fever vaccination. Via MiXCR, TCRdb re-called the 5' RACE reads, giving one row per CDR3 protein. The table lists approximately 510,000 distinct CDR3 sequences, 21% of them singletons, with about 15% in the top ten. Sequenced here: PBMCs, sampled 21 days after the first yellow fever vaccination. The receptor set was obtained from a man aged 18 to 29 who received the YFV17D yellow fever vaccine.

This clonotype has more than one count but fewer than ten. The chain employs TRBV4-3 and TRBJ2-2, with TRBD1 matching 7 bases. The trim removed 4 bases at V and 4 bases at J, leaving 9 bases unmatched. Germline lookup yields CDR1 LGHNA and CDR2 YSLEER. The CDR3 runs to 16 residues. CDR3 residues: CASSPGWTGVTGELFF. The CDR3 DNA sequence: TGCGCCAGCAGCCCGGGGTGGACAGGTGTCACCGGGGAGCTGTTTTTT.

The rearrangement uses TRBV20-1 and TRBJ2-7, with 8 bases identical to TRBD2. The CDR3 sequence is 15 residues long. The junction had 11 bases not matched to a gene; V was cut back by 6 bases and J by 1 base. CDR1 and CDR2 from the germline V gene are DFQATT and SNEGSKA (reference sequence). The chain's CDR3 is CSAPDAGGGSYEQYV. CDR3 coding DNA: TGCAGTGCGCCCGATGCAGGCGGGGGGTCCTACGAGCAGTACGTC.

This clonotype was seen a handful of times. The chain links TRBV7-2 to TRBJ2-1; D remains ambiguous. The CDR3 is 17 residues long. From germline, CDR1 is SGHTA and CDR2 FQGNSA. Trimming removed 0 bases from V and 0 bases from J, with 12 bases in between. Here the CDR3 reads CASSLAQPLSSYNEQFF. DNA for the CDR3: TGTGCCAGCAGCTTAGCACAGCCCTTAAGCTCCTACAATGAGCAGTTCTTC. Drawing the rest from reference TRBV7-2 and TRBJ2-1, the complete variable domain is GAGVSQSPSNKVTEKGKDVELRCDPISGHTALYWYRQSLGQGLEFLIYFQGNSAPDKSGLPSDRFSAERTGGSVSTLTIQRTQQEDSAVYLCASSLAQPLSSYNEQFFGPGTRLTVL.

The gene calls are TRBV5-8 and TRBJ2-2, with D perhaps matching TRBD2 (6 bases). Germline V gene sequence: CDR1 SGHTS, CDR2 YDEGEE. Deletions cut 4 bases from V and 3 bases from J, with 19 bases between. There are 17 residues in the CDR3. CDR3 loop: CASSRTGVPGHTGELFF. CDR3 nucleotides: TGTGCCAGCAGCCGCACGGGGGTGCCAGGGCACACCGGGGAGCTGTTTTTT.

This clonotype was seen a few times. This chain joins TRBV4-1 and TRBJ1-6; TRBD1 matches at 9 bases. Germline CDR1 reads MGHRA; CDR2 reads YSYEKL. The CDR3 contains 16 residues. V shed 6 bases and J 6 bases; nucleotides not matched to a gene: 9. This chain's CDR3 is CASRKYGTGPNSPLHF. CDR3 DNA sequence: TGCGCCAGCAGGAAGTACGGGACAGGGCCTAATTCACCCCTCCACTTT.

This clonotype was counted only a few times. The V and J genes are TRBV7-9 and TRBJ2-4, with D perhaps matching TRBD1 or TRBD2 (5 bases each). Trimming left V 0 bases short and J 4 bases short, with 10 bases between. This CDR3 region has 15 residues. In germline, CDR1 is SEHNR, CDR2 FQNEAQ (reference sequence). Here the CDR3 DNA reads TGTGCCAGCAGCTTAGCGGGGGAAGGAAAAAACATTCAGTACTTC. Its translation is CASSLAGEGKNIQYF.

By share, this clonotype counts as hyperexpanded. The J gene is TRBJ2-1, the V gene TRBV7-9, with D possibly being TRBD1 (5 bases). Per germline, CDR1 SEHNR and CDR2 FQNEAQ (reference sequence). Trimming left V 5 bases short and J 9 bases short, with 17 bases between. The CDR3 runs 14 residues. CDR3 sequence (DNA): TGTGCCAGCAGCCCAAGGGCAGGGAAGGGTGAGCAGTTCTTC. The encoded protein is CASSPRAGKGEQFF.

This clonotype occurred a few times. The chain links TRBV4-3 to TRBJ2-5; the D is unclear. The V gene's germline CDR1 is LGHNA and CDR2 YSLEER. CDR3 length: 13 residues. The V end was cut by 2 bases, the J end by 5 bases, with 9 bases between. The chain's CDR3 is CASSQNVGETQYF. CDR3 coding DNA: TGCGCCAGCAGCCAAAACGTGGGGGAGACCCAGTACTTC.

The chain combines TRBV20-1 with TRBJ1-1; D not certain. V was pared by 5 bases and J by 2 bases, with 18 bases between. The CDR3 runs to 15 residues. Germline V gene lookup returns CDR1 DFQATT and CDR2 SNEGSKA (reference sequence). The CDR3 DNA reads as TGCAGTGCTTCCCGTCAAGGGCTACTCAACACTGAAGCTTTCTTT. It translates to CSASRQGLLNTEAFF.

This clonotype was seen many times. This CDR3 reads CASSQVNQPQHF. The CDR3 DNA sequence: TGTGCCAGCAGCCAAGTAAATCAGCCCCAGCATTTT. The chain links TRBV3-1 to TRBJ1-5; D ambiguous. Germline V gene lookup returns CDR1 LGHDT and CDR2 YNNKEL (reference sequence). V lost 1 base and J 4 bases, leaving 2 bases between the germline ends. The CDR3 has 12 amino acids.

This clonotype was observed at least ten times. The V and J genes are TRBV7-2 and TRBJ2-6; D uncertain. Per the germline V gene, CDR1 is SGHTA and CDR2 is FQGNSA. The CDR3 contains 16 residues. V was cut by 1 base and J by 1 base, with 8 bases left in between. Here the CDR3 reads CASSLVSGSGANVLTF. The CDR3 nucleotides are TGTGCCAGCAGCTTAGTGTCAGGTTCTGGGGCCAACGTCCTGACTTTC.

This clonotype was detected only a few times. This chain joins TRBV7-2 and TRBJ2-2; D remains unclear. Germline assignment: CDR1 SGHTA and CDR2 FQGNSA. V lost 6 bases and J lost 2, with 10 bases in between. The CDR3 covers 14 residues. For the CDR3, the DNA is TGTGCCAGCAGTGCCCAACCCAACACCGGGGAGCTGTTTTTT. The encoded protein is CASSAQPNTGELFF.

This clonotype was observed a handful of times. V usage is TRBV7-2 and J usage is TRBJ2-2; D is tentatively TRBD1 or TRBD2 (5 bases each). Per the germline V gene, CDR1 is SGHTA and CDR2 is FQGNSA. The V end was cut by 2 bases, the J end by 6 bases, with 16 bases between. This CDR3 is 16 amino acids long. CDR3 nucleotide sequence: TGTGCCAGCAGCTTATCTCAGGGAGTAATAGCCGGGGAGCTGTTTTTT. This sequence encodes CASSLSQGVIAGELFF.

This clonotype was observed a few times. The CDR3 here is CASSPGTHTGELFF. DNA of the CDR3: TGTGCCAGCAGCCCTGGCACCCACACCGGGGAGCTGTTTTTT. The gene calls are TRBV7-8 and TRBJ2-2; D remains ambiguous. The CDR3 is made up of 14 amino acids. Germline V gene lookup returns CDR1 SGHVS and CDR2 FQNEAQ. Trimming stripped 5 bases from V and 3 bases from J, with 10 bases between.

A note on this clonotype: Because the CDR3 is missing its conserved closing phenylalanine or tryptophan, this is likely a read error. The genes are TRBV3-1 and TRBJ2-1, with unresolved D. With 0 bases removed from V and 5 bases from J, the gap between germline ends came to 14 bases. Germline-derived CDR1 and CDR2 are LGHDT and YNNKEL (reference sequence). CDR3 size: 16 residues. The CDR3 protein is CASSQDAWDLNNEQFL. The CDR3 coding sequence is TGTGCCAGCAGCCAAGATGCGTGGGATTTAAACAATGAGCAGTTCTTA.

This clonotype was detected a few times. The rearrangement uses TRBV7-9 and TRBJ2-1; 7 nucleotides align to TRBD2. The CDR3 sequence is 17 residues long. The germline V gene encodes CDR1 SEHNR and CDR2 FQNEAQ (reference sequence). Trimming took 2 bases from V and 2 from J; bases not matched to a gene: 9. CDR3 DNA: TGTGCCAGCAGCTTAAGTTTAAGCGGGGTAGCCTACAATGAGCAGTTCTTC. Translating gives CASSLSLSGVAYNEQFF.

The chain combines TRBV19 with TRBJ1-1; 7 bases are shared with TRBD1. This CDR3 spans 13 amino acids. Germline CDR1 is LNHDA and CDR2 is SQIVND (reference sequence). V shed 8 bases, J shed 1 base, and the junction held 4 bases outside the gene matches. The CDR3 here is CASGWTGNTEAFF. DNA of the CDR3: TGTGCCAGTGGTTGGACAGGGAACACTGAAGCTTTCTTT.

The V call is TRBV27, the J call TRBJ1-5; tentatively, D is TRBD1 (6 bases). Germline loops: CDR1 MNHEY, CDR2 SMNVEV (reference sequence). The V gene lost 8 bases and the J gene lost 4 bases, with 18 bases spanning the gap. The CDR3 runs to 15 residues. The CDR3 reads CASPGGGPDNQPQHF. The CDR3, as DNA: TGTGCCAGCCCTGGGGGGGGCCCCGATAATCAGCCCCAGCATTTT.

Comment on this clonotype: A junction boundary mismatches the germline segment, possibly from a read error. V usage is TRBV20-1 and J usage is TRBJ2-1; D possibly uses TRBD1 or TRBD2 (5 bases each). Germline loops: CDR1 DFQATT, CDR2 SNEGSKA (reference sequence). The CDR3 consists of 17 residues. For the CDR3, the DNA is TGCTGTGCTAGAGGGTGGGTTCGGGGCTCGCGCGACAATGAGCAGTTCTTC. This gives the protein CCARGWVRGSRDNEQFF.

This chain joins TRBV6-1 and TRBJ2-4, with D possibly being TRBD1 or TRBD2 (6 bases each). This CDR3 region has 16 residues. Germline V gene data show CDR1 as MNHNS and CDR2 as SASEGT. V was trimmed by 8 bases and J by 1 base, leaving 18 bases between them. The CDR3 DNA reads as TGTGCCAGCCGGATAGGGGGAGGTATGGCCAAAAACATTCAGTACTTC. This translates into CASRIGGGMAKNIQYF.

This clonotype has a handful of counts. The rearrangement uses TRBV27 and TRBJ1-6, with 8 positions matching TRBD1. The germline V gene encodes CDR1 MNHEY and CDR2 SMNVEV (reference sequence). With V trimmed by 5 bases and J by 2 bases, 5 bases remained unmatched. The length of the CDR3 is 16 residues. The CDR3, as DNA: TGTGCCAGCAGTCGGGACAGGTCCCCCTATAATTCACCCCTCCACTTT. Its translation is CASSRDRSPYNSPLHF.

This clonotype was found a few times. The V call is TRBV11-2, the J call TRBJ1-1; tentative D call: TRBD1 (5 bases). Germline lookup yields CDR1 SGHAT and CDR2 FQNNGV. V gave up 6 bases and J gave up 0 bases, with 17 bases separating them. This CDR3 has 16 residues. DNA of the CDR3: TGTGCCAGCAGGCCCATGGGGGTAGGTGTGAACACTGAAGCTTTCTTT. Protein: CASRPMGVGVNTEAFF.

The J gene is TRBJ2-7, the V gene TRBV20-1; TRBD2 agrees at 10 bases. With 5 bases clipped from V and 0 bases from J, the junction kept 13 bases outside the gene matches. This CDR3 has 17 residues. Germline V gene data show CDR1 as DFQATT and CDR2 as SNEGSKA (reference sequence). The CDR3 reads CSAYYPAGGLGSYEQYF. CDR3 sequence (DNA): TGCAGTGCTTATTATCCAGCGGGGGGGCTCGGCTCCTACGAGCAGTACTTC.

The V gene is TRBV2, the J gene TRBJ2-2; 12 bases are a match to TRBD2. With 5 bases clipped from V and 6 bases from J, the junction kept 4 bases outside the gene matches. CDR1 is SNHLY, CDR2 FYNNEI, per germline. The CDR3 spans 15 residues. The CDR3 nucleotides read TGTGCCAGCAGTCCTCCTAGCGGGGGGGCCGGGGAGCTGTTTTTT. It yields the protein CASSPPSGGAGELFF.

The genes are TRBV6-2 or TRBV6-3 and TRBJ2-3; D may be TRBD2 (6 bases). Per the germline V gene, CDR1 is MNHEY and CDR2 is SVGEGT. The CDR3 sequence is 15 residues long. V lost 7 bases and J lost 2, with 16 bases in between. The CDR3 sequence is CASKHRGIYTDTQYF. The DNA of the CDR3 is TGTGCCAGCAAGCACCGGGGGATATACACAGATACGCAGTATTTT.

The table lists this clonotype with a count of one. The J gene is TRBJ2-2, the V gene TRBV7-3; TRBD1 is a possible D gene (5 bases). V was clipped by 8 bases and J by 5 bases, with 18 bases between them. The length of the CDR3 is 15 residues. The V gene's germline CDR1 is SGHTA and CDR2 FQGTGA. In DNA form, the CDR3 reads TGTGCCAGCTCCCCCTATGGGGCGCTGACCGGGGAGCTGTTTTTT. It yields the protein CASSPYGALTGELFF.

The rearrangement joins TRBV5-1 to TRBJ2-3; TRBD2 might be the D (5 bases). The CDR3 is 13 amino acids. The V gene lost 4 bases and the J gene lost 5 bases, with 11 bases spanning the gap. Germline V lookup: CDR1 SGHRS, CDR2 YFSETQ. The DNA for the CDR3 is TGCGCCAGCAGCGGGGTAGAGGGAGATACGCAGTATTTT. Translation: CASSGVEGDTQYF.

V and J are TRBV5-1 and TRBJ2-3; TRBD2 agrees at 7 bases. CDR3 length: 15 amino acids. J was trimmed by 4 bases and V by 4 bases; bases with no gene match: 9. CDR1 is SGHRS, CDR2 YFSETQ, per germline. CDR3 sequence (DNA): TGCGCCAGCAGCGGGGGGGTGCGTATGGCAGATACGCAGTATTTT. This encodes CASSGGVRMADTQYF.

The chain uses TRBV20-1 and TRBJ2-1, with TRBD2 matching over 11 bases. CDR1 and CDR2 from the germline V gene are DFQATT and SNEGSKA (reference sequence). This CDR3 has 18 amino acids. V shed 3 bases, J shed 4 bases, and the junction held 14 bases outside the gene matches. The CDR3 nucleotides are TGCAGTGCTAGTAATCGGGGTAGCGGGGGGGCAGTATACAATGAGCAGTTCTTC. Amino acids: CSASNRGSGGAVYNEQFF.